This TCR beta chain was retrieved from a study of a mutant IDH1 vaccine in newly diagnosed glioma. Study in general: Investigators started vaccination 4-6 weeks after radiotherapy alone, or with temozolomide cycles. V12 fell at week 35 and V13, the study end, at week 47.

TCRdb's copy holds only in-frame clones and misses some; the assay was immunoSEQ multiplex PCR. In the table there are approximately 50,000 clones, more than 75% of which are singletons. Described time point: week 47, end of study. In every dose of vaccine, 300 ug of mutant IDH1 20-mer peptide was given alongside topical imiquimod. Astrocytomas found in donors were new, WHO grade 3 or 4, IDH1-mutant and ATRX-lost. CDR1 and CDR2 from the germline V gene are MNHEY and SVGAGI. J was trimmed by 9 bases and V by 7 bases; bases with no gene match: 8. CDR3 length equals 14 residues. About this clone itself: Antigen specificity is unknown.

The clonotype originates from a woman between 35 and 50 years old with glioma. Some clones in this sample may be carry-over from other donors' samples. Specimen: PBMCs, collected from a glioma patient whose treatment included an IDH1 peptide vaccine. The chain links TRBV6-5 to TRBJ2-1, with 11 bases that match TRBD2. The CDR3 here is CASTLVSGGGEQFF. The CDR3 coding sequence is TGTGCCAGCACGCTGGTTAGCGGGGGGGGTGAGCAGTTCTTC.